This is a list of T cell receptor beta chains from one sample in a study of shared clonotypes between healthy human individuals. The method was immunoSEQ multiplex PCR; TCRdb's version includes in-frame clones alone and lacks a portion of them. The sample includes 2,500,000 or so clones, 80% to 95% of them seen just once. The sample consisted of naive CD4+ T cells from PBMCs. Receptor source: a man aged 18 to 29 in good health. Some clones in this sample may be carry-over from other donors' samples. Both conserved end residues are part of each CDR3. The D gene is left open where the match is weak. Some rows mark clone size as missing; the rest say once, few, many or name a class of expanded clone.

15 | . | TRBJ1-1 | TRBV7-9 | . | CASNPRGGSNTEAFF | TGTGCCAGCAACCCAAGGGGGGGTTCGAACACTGAAGCTTTCTTT
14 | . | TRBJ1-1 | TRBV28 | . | CASTTRQGRAEAFF | TGTGCCAGCACTACTCGCCAGGGTCGGGCTGAAGCTTTCTTT
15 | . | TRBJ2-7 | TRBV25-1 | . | CASSEGRQGSHEQYF | TGTGCCAGCAGTGAAGGTCGGCAGGGTTCCCACGAGCAGTACTTC
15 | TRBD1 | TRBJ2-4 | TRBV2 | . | CASSREGTGRNIQYF | TGTGCCAGCAGCAGAGAGGGGACAGGCAGAAACATTCAGTACTTC
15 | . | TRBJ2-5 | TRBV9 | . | CASSVALRGVETQYF | TGTGCCAGCAGCGTAGCTTTGCGGGGAGTCGAGACCCAGTACTTC
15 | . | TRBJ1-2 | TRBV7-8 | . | CASSLRIRGFDGYTF | TGTGCCAGCAGCTTAAGGATCAGGGGTTTTGATGGCTACACCTTC
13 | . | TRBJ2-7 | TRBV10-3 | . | CAVLRGISYEQYF | TGTGCCGTCCTTCGGGGGATCTCCTACGAGCAGTACTTC
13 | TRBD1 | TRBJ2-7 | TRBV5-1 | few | CASSLDRGYEQYF | TGCGCCAGCAGCTTGGACAGGGGCTACGAGCAGTACTTC
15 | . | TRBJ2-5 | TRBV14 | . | CASSQDQKGRETQYF | TGTGCCAGCAGCCAAGATCAAAAGGGAAGGGAGACCCAGTACTTC
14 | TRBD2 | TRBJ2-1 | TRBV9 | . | CASSLLAGGDEQFF | TGTGCCAGCAGCCTACTAGCGGGAGGCGATGAGCAGTTCTTC
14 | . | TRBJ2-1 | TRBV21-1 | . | CASLRDRVYNEQFF | TGTGCCAGTTTGCGGGACAGGGTATACAATGAGCAGTTCTTC
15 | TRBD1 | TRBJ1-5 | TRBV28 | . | CASSFPGQGNQPQHF | TGTGCCAGCAGTTTTCCGGGACAGGGCAATCAGCCCCAGCATTTT
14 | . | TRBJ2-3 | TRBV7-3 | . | CASSPTGSPDTQYF | TGTGCCAGCAGCCCAACAGGATCGCCAGATACGCAGTATTTT
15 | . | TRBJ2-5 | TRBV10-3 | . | CAISPLGDAIETQYF | TGTGCCATCAGCCCCCTGGGGGACGCAATAGAGACCCAGTACTTC
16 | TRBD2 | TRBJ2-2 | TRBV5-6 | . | CASSPELAGGSGELFF | TGTGCCAGCAGCCCCGAACTAGCGGGAGGAAGCGGGGAGCTGTTTTTT
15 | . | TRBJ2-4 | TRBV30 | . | CAWSGAGSAKNIQYF | TGTGCCTGGAGTGGGGCAGGCTCGGCCAAAAACATTCAGTACTTC
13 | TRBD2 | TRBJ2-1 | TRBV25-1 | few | CASSGVGTSIPFF | TGTGCCAGCAGTGGAGTCGGGACTAGTATTCCGTTCTTC
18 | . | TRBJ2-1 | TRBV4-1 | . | CASSQDIGALSSYNEQFF | TGCGCCAGCAGCCAAGACATTGGGGCCCTGAGCTCCTACAATGAGCAGTTCTTC
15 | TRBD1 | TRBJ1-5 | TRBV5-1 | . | CASSQTGAFNQPQHF | TGCGCCAGCAGCCAGACAGGGGCCTTCAATCAGCCCCAGCATTTT
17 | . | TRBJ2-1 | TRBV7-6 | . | CASSLARVGQLYNEQFF | TGTGCCAGCAGCTTAGCGCGTGTTGGGCAGCTCTACAATGAGCAGTTCTTC
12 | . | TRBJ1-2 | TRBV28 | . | CASSRRGYGYTF | TGTGCCAGCAGCCGGAGAGGGTATGGCTACACCTTC
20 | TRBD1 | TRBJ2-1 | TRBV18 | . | CASSPRRDRGPYSSYNEQFF | TGTGCCAGCTCACCACGCCGGGACAGGGGTCCGTATAGCTCCTACAATGAGCAGTTCTTC
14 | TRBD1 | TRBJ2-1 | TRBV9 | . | CASSEPGQATEQFF | TGTGCCAGCAGCGAACCGGGACAGGCGACTGAGCAGTTCTTC
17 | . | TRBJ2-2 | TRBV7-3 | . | CASSPPRTHRNTGELFF | TGTGCCAGCAGCCCCCCGAGGACCCACAGGAACACCGGGGAGCTGTTTTTT
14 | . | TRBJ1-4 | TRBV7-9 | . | CASSSPAGGEKLFF | TGTGCCAGCAGCTCCCCGGCGGGAGGGGAAAAACTGTTTTTT
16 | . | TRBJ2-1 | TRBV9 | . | CASSPPGGLSYNEQFF | TGTGCCAGCAGCCCTCCCGGGGGACTCTCCTACAATGAGCAGTTCTTC
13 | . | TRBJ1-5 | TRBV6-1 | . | CATTRDNNQPQHF | TGTGCCACCACCCGGGACAACAATCAGCCCCAGCATTTT
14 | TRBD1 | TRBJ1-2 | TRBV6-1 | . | CASSEVQTGRSYTF | TGTGCCAGCAGTGAAGTCCAGACAGGGAGGAGCTACACCTTC
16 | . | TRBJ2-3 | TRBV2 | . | CASSESGRRITDTQYF | TGTGCCAGCAGTGAATCTGGCCGCCGCATCACAGATACGCAGTATTTT
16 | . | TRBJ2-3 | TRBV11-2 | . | CASRLWAGPLTDTQYF | TGTGCCAGCAGGTTATGGGCGGGACCCTTGACAGATACGCAGTATTTT
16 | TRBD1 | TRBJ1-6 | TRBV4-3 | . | CASSQESQGINSPLHF | TGCGCCAGCAGCCAAGAATCACAGGGGATTAATTCACCCCTCCACTTT
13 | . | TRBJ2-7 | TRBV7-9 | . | CASSPTTVYEQYF | TGTGCCAGCAGCCCTACGACGGTCTACGAGCAGTACTTC
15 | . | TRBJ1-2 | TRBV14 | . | CASSQVSQGFYGYTF | TGTGCCAGCAGCCAAGTGTCACAGGGCTTCTATGGCTACACCTTC
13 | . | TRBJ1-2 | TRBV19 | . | CASSIASNYGYTF | TGTGCCAGTAGTATAGCCAGTAACTATGGCTACACCTTC
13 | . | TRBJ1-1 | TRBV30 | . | CAWSEGGPTEAFF | TGTGCCTGGAGTGAGGGGGGGCCCACTGAAGCTTTCTTT
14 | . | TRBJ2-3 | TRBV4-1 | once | CASSQSLATDTQYF | TGCGCCAGCAGCCAATCACTAGCTACAGATACGCAGTATTTT
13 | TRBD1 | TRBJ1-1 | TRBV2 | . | CASSAGTVYEAFF | TGTGCCAGCAGCGCTGGGACAGTTTATGAAGCTTTCTTT
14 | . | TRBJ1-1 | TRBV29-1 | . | CSVVGRAMNTEALF | TGCAGCGTTGTTGGACGGGCCATGAACACTGAAGCTCTCTTT
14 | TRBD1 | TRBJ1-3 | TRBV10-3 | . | CAISGTGSGNTIYF | TGTGCCATCAGCGGGACAGGCTCTGGAAACACCATATATTTT
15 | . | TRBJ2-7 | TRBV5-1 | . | CASSLAGTLSYEQYF | TGCGCCAGCAGCTTGGCAGGGACTCTCTCCTACGAGCAGTACTTC
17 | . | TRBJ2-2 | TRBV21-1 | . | CASSVRTSYPNTGELFF | TGTGCCAGCAGCGTACGGACTAGCTACCCCAACACCGGGGAGCTGTTTTTT
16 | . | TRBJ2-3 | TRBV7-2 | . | CASSLRGQVHTDTQYF | TGTGCCAGCAGCCTTAGAGGGCAGGTTCATACAGATACGCAGTATTTT
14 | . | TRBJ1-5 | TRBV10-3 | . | CAIWSGSGNQPQHF | TGTGCCATCTGGAGTGGCTCAGGCAATCAGCCCCAGCATTTT
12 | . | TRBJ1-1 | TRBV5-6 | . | CASSLSGTEAFF | TGTGCCAGCAGCTTGTCGGGAACTGAAGCTTTCTTT
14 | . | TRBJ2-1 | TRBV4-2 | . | CASSQDSANNEQFF | TGTGCCAGCAGCCAAGACTCGGCCAACAATGAGCAGTTCTTC
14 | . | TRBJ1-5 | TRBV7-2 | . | CASSLLGGNQPQHF | TGTGCCAGCAGCTTACTGGGGGGTAATCAGCCCCAGCATTTT
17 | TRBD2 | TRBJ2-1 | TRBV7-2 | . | CASSSRFSGSLYNEQFF | TGTGCCAGCAGCTCTAGGTTCAGCGGGAGTTTGTACAATGAGCAGTTCTTC
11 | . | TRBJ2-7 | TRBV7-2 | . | CASSLYHEQYF | TGTGCCAGCAGCTTATACCACGAGCAGTACTTC
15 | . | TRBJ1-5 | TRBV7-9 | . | CASSLEGGYNQPQHF | TGTGCCAGCAGCCTAGAGGGAGGTTACAATCAGCCCCAGCATTTT
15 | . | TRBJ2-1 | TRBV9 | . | CASSVVSGAWGEQFF | TGTGCCAGCAGCGTAGTATCCGGGGCCTGGGGCGAGCAGTTCTTC
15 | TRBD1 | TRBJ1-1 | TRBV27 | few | CASRNRDRPFPEAFF | TGTGCCAGCAGGAACCGGGACAGACCCTTTCCTGAAGCTTTCTTT
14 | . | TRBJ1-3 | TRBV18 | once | CASSPPKDGNTIYF | TGTGCCAGCTCACCACCTAAGGATGGAAACACCATATATTTT
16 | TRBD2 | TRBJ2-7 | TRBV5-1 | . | CASSLAPGLATYEQYF | TGCGCCAGCAGCTTGGCACCGGGACTAGCGACCTACGAGCAGTACTTC
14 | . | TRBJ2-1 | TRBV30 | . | CAWRQGAGYNEQFF | TGTGCCTGGAGGCAGGGCGCAGGCTACAATGAGCAGTTCTTC
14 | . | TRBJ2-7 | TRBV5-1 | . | CASREAVKAYEQYF | TGCGCCAGCAGGGAAGCGGTAAAAGCCTACGAGCAGTACTTC
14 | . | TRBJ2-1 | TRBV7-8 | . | CASTPRRHIDEQFF | TGTGCCAGCACCCCTCGACGGCATATCGATGAGCAGTTCTTC
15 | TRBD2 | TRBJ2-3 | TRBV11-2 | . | CASSSSGARADTQYF | TGTGCCAGCAGCTCAAGCGGGGCTCGGGCAGATACGCAGTATTTT
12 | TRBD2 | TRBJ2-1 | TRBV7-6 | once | CASSLWGGEQFF | TGTGCCAGCAGCTTATGGGGGGGTGAGCAGTTCTTC
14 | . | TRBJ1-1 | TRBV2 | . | CASGVLEVYTEAFF | TGTGCCAGCGGGGTTCTTGAGGTCTACACTGAAGCTTTCTTT